This T cell receptor beta chain comes out of a study of cytomegalovirus exposure and HLA in healthy donors. Points from the study as a whole: It was confirmed in vitro that a few of the CMV-associated chains were specific for CMV antigens. Cytomegalovirus status, reportedly, was diagnosed with high specificity and sensitivity by the classifier. Rarity marked most TCR sequences, yet some public TCRs occurred in many donors. Associated with cytomegalovirus, according to the listing, were around 170 TCR beta chains.

The data were produced by immunoSEQ multiplex PCR, yet TCRdb's version contains in-frame clones alone and is incomplete. The data contain 90,000 to 130,000 clones, about 92% of them seen just once; the ten biggest clones take up around 1.8%. As concerns this clone: Antigen unknown.

Looked up from germline, CDR1 is MNHEY and CDR2 is SMNVEV (reference sequence). This CDR3 has 13 residues. V was pared by 5 bases and J by 7 bases, with 5 bases of the junction left unmatched. The chain links TRBV27 to TRBJ1-2; 9 nucleotides agree with TRBD1. This clonotype was sampled from a woman between 18 and 29 years old in good health and CMV-seronegative. Sequencing was carried out using PBMCs. CDR3 residues: CASSLGQGGGYTF. The CDR3 nucleotides are TGTGCCAGCAGTCTGGGACAGGGAGGTGGCTACACCTTC.